This T cell receptor (beta chain) stems from a study of long-term antiretroviral therapy in people with HIV. As for this clone: The antigen is not known.

immunoSEQ v3.0 was run at survey level. The assay was immunoSEQ multiplex PCR, and TCRdb's table has in-frame clones only and misses some. This sample has some 24,000 clones, with about 80% found just once. General observations from the study: Specimen acquisition occurred between the mid-2000s and the late 2010s, potentially under older ART regimens. Clonal populations expanded prior to ART predominated within the repertoire at all time points. CDR3 length ranges were narrower in HIV repertoires than in controls.

Germline CDR1 is SGHRS and CDR2 is YFSETQ. After removal of 0 bases from V and 5 bases from J, the junction contained 9 bases not matched to a gene. CDR3 length: 16 residues. V usage is TRBV5-1 and J usage is TRBJ2-7, with 9 bases lining up with TRBD2. Sequenced here: unsorted PBMCs, sampled 0.7 years before starting antiretroviral therapy. This TCR came from a man aged 25 to 40 with HIV. This CDR3 is CASSLVRGRALDEQYF. The CDR3 nucleotides are TGCGCCAGCAGCTTGGTGCGCGGGAGGGCCCTCGACGAGCAGTACTTC.